This T cell receptor beta chain was retrieved from a study of Graves' ophthalmopathy and Graves' hyperthyroidism. Amplification from RNA transcripts yielded the TCR beta CDR3 regions. HTBI primers primed a first-round RT-PCR, and a second-round multiplex PCR followed. TCRdb itself ran the multiplex PCR reads through MiXCR, one entry per CDR3 protein. The sample holds almost 750,000 distinct CDR3 sequences, 40% seen once. V was cut by 6 bases and J by 4 bases, with 16 bases left in between. The CDR3 spans 16 residues. On this clonotype: What it binds is not known.

Findings and limits, study-wide: Between ophthalmopathy and stable hyperthyroidism, a 13-signature model drew a separation with around 88% sensitivity and roughly 78% specificity.

Ophthalmopathy donors' eye disease showed moderate-to-severe activity, CAS of at least 3, NOSPECS of at least 4 and duration under 3 months. The chain employs TRBV12-3 or TRBV12-4 and TRBJ2-6, with D possibly being TRBD1 (6 bases). The TCR originated in an adult man with Graves' ophthalmopathy. The specimen was peripheral blood. In DNA form, the CDR3 reads TGTGCCAGCAGCCGCCTAACAGGGTCCGGGGCCAACGTCCTGACTTTC. Its translation is CASSRLTGSGANVLTF.